This TCR beta chain was observed in a study of blood T cell repertoires in COVID-19. In the study overall: The samples span acute and convalescent COVID-19 from the United States, Italy and Spain.

This clone was observed a single time. Deletions cut 0 bases from V and 9 bases from J, with 20 bases between. The CDR3 sequence is 16 residues long. Germline CDR1 is MNHEY and CDR2 is SVGAGI. TCRdb's table, derived via immunoSEQ multiplex PCR, lists solely in-frame clones and lacks some. The table includes under 300,000 clones, 75% to 85% detected once. The chain couples TRBV6-5 to TRBJ2-5, with D possibly matching TRBD1 (6 bases). The receptor's source is a man between 35 and 55 years old who had recovered from COVID-19. Sequenced input: peripheral blood. The CDR3 DNA reads TGTGCCAGCAGTTACTCGACCCAGGGGTGGGATGGAGCCCAGTACTTC. This codes for CASSYSTQGWDGAQYF.